This T cell receptor (beta chain) derives from a study of blood T cells in healthy people across ages. Regarding the study as a whole: Researchers said unsorted PBMCs prevented a conclusive naive versus antigen-experienced comparison.

Regarding this clonotype: Its antigen is undetermined.

The CDR3 runs 14 residues. Germline values: CDR1 SGHDT, CDR2 YYEEEE. With a J-beta primer mix and a sample-barcoded 5' primer, a second PCR ran about 7 to 12 cycles. Each CDR3 protein is one row after TCRdb ran MiXCR on the 5' RACE reads. In the table there are 600,000 to 850,000 distinct CDR3 sequences, more than 20% of which are singletons. These data also formed part of another study, on T cells of mothers and their children.

The sequenced sample consisted of blood. The receptor's source is a boy aged 10-17 years in good health. This chain uses TRBV5-6 with TRBJ2-1; 8 nucleotides line up with TRBD2. The DNA end is more similar to TRBJ2-5, so the J call may be wrong. CDR3 nucleotides: TGTGCCAGCAGCTTTAAGCGGGAGTGGGTAACCCAGTACTTC. This codes for CASSFKREWVTQYF.